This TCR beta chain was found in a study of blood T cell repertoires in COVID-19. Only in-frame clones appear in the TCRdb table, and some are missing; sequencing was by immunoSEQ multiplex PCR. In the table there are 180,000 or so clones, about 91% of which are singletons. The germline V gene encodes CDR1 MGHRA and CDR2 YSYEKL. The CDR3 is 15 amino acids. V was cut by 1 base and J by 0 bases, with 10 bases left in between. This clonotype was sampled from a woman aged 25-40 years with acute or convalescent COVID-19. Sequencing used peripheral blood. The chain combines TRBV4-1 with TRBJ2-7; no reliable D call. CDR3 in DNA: TGCGCCAGCAGCCAAGCCAGGTTGAGCTCCTACGAGCAGTACTTC. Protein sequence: CASSQARLSSYEQYF.